The 13 T cell receptor beta chains given below trace back to one sample, sequenced in a study of type 1 and type 2 diabetes patients. Amplification started from genomic DNA. The TCR beta CDR3 region was amplified using 30 forward and 13 reverse primers. TCRdb re-called the multiplex PCR reads with MiXCR, one entry per CDR3 protein. The sample includes approximately 260,000 distinct CDR3 sequences, approximately 45% of them seen just once. Input material: peripheral blood mononuclear cells (PBMCs). These receptors were taken from a man between 18 and 29 years old with type 2 diabetes.

CDR3 loop: CASSPKTSGAYEQYF. The CDR3, as DNA: TGTGCCAGCAGCCCGAAGACTAGCGGAGCCTACGAGCAGTACTTC. This chain uses TRBV13 with TRBJ2-7; 9 nucleotides match TRBD2. Trimming took 5 bases from V and 2 from J; bases not matched to a gene: 7. The CDR3 is made up of 15 amino acids. Per germline, CDR1 PRHDT and CDR2 FYEKMQ (reference sequence).

The chain joins TRBV27 to TRBJ2-2, with 7 bases fitting TRBD1. Germline V CDR1 and CDR2: MNHEY, SMNVEV (reference sequence). The junction had 4 bases not matched to a gene; V was cut back by 5 bases and J by 1 base. This CDR3 region has 15 residues. CDR3 nucleotides: TGTGCCAGCAGTCATGGGACAGTGAACACCGGGGAGCTGTTTTTT. Translation: CASSHGTVNTGELFF.

The gene calls are TRBV10-2 and TRBJ1-4, with D uncertain. From germline, CDR1 is WSHSY and CDR2 SAAADI. V was pared by 5 bases and J by 7 bases, with 8 bases between. This CDR3 spans 12 amino acids. CDR3 DNA: TGCGCCAGCAGTCTCAGGAGTGAAAAACTGTTTTTT. Protein: CASSLRSEKLFF.

This clonotype was counted only a few times. The rearrangement uses TRBV28 and TRBJ2-3; TRBD2 matches at 9 bases. Per the germline V gene, CDR1 is MDHEN and CDR2 is SYDVKM. The length of the CDR3 is 17 residues. Trimming at V came to 5 bases and at J to 2 bases, leaving 11 bases not matched to a gene. The CDR3 DNA follows: TGTGCCAGCAGTCATACCCTAGCGGGGCAGAACACAGATACGCAGTATTTT. Translation gives CASSHTLAGQNTDTQYF.

The gene calls are TRBV7-3 and TRBJ1-1; 10 bases are shared with TRBD1. Germline CDR1 SGHTA, CDR2 FQGTGA. The V and J ends lost 6 bases and 3 bases, in that order; junction bases with no gene match: 10. The CDR3 runs 16 residues. The CDR3, as DNA: TGTGCCAGCAGTTACCTACCGGGACAGGGGTACACTGAAGCTTTCTTT. Protein sequence: CASSYLPGQGYTEAFF.

In its sample, this clonotype was seen a few times. The CDR3 coding sequence is TGTGCCAGCAGTTTAGGTACCGATTACAATGAGCAGTTCTTC. It codes for CASSLGTDYNEQFF. The genes are TRBV12-3 or TRBV12-4 and TRBJ2-1; no clear D. Trimming took 1 base from V and 4 from J, leaving 8 bases between them. This CDR3 has 14 amino acids.

This chain links TRBV2 with TRBJ2-7; the D is unclear. The V gene lost 2 bases and the J gene lost 4 bases, with 12 bases spanning the gap. CDR1 is SNHLY and CDR2 is FYNNEI in the germline V gene. The CDR3 runs 14 residues. The CDR3 sequence is CASSERRLGYEQYF. The CDR3 DNA reads TGTGCCAGCAGTGAACGGCGGTTGGGGTACGAGCAGTACTTC.

This clonotype was detected only a few times. This chain links TRBV7-8 with TRBJ1-4; 7 positions agree with TRBD1. This CDR3 comprises 16 residues. CDR1 is SGHVS, CDR2 FQNEAQ, per germline. J was trimmed by 8 bases and V by 3 bases; bases with no gene match: 12. In nucleotides, the CDR3 is TGTGCCAGCAGCTTGGGTATGACAGGGCAGTACGAAAAACTGTTTTTT. Amino acids: CASSLGMTGQYEKLFF.

Only a few counts were recorded for this clonotype. This chain connects TRBV20-1 to TRBJ2-7, with TRBD1 as a possible D gene (6 bases). V gave up 6 bases and J gave up 4 bases, with 13 bases separating them. There are 12 residues in the CDR3. The germline CDR1 and CDR2 sequences are DFQATT and SNEGSKA (reference sequence). The chain's CDR3 is CSAWDMGYEQYF. The CDR3, as DNA: TGCAGTGCCTGGGACATGGGGTACGAGCAGTACTTC.

Only a few counts were recorded for this clonotype. This chain connects TRBV24-1 to TRBJ2-3; 9 nucleotides align to TRBD2. CDR3 length: 14 amino acids. Germline V gene lookup returns CDR1 KGHDR and CDR2 SFDVKD. V shed 7 bases, J shed 6 bases, and the junction held 7 bases outside the gene matches. The CDR3 nucleotides read TGTGCCACCAGAGGTAGCGGGAGAGCTGATACGCAGTATTTT. It yields the protein CATRGSGRADTQYF.

This clonotype was counted only a few times. This chain links TRBV19 with TRBJ1-4; D remains ambiguous. This CDR3 has 13 residues. The V end lost 7 bases, the J end lost 5 bases, and 11 bases lay between the germline ends. Germline V CDR1 and CDR2: LNHDA, SQIVND (reference sequence). As DNA, the CDR3 is TGTGCCAGTATCTCCCCCGTGAATGAAAAACTGTTTTTT. Translation gives CASISPVNEKLFF. The full variable domain, rest sourced from reference TRBV19 and TRBJ1-4, is DGGITQSPKYLFRKEGQNVTLSCEQNLNHDAMYWYRQDPGQGLRLIYYSQIVNDFQKGDIAEGYSVSREKKESFPLTVTSAQKNPTAFYLCASISPVNEKLFFGSGTQLSVL.

V usage is TRBV6-6 and J usage is TRBJ1-2, with D possibly being TRBD1 (5 bases). CDR1 is MNHNY and CDR2 is SVGAGI in the germline V gene (reference sequence). V lost 7 bases and J lost 4, with 10 bases in between. The CDR3 runs 12 residues. CDR3: CASTGQSYGYTF. The CDR3 region has the DNA TGTGCCAGCACGGGGCAGAGCTATGGCTACACCTTC.

This rearrangement joins TRBV20-1 to TRBJ1-6; no reliable D call. Germline assignment: CDR1 DFQATT and CDR2 SNEGSKA (reference sequence). The CDR3 sequence is 13 residues long. V gave up 4 bases and J gave up 9 bases, with 13 bases separating them. CDR3 DNA: TGCAGTGCTAAGATTACAGAACGTTCACCCCTCCACTTT. It is translated as CSAKITERSPLHF.